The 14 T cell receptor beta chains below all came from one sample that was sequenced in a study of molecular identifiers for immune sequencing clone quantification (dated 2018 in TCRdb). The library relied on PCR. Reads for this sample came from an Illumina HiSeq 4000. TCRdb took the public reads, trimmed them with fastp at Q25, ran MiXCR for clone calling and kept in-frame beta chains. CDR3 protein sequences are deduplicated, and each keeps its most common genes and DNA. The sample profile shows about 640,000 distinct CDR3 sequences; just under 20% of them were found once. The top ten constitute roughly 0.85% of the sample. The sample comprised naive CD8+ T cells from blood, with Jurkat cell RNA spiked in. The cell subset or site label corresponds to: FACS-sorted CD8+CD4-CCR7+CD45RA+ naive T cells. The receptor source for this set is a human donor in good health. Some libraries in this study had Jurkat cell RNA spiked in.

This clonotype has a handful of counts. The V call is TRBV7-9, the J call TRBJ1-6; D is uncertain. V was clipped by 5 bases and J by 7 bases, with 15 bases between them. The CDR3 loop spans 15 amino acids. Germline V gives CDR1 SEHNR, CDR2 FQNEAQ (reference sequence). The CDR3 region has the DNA TGTGCCAGCAGCCCAGCGGTAACAGTGAATTCACCCCTCCACTTT. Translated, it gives CASSPAVTVNSPLHF. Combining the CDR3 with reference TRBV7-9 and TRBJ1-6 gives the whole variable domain DTGVSQNPRHKITKRGQNVTFRCDPISEHNRLYWYRQTLGQGPEFLTYFQNEAQLEKSRLLSDRFSAERPKGSFSTLEIQRTEQGDSAMYLCASSPAVTVNSPLHFGNGTRLTVT.

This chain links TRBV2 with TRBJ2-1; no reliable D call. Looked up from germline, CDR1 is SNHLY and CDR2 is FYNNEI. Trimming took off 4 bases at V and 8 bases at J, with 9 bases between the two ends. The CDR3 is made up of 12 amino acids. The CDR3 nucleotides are TGTGCCAGCAGTGGATACGAAGATGAGCAGTTCTTC. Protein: CASSGYEDEQFF.

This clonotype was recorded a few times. CDR3 DNA sequence: TGTGCCAGCAAGGGCGATAGCTCCTACAATGAGCAGTTCTTC. It codes for CASKGDSSYNEQFF. The chain carries TRBV9 and TRBJ2-1; D gene uncertain. This CDR3 contains 14 residues. The germline V and J ends were trimmed by 6 bases and 0 bases, with 10 bases remaining between them. Germline CDR1 and CDR2: SGDLS and YYNGEE.

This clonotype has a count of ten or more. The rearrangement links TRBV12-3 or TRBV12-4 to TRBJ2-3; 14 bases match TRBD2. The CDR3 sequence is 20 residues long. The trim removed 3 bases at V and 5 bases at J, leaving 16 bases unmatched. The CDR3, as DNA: TGTGCCAGCAGTTTCCCCGGAGGACTAGCGGGAGGTGAGGTTGGAGATACGCAGTATTTT. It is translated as CASSFPGGLAGGEVGDTQYF.

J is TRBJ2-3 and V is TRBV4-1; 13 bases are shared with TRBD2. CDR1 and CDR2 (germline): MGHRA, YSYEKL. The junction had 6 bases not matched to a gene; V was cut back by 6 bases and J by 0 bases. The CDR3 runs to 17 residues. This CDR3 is CASRPMTSGRSTDTQYF. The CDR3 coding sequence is TGCGCCAGCAGGCCGATGACTAGCGGGAGGAGCACAGATACGCAGTATTTT.

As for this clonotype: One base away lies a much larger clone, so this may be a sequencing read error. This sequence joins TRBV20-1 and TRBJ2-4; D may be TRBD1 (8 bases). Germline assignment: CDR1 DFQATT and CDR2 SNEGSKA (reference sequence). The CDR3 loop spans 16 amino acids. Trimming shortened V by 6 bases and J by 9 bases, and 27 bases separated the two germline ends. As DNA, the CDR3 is TGCAGTGCCTCTAAGACAGGGGACTACCTTCAAACCATTCAGTACTTC. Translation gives CSASKTGDYLQTIQYF.

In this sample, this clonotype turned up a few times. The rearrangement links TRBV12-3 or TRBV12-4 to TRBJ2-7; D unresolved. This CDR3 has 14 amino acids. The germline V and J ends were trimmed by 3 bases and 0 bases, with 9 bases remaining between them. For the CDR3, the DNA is TGTGCCAGCAGTTTTAGTGGCCCCTCCTACGAGCAGTACTTC. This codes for CASSFSGPSYEQYF.

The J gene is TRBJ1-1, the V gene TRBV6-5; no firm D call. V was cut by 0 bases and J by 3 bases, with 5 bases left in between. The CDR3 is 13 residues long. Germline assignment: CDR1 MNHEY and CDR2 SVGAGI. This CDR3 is CASSYSEDTEAFF. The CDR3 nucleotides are TGTGCCAGCAGTTACTCAGAAGACACTGAAGCTTTCTTT.

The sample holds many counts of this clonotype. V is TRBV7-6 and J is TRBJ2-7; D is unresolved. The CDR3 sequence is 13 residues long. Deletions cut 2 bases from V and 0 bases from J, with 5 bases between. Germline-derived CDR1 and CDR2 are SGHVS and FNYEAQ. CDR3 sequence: CASSLHSSYEQYF. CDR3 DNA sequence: TGTGCCAGCAGCTTACATAGCTCCTACGAGCAGTACTTC.

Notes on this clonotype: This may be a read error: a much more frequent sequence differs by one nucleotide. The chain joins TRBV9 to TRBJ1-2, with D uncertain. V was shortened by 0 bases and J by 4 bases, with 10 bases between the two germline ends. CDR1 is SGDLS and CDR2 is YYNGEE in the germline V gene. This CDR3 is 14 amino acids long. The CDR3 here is CASSVDQHPYGYTF. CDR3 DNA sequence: TGTGCCAGCAGCGTAGATCAGCACCCCTATGGCTACACCTTC. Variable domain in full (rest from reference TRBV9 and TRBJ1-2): DSGVTQTPKHLITATGQRVTLRCSPRSGDLSVYWYQQSLDQGLQFLIQYYNGEERAKGNILERFSAQQFPDLHSELNLSSLELGDSALYFCASSVDQHPYGYTFGSGTRLTVV.

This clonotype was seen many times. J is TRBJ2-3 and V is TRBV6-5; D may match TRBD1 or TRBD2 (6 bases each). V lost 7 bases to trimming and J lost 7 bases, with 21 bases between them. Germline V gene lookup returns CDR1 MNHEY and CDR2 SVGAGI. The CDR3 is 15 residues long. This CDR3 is CASNPGGRLVYTQYF. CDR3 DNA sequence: TGTGCCAGCAACCCCGGGGGCAGGCTGGTTTATACGCAGTATTTT.

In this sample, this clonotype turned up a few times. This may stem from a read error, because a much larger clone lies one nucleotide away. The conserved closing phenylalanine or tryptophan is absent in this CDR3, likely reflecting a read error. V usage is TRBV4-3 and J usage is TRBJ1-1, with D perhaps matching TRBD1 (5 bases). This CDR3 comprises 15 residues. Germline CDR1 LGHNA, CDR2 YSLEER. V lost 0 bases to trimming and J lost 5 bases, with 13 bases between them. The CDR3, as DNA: TGCGCCAGCAGCCAAGATTCTGGGGCGAGGACTGAAGCTTTCCTT. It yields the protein CASSQDSGARTEAFL.

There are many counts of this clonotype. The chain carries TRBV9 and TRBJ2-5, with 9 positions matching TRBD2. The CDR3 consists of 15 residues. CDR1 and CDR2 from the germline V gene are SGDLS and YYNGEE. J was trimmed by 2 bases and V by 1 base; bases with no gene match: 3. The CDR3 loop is CASSVYAGGQETQYF. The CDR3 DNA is TGTGCCAGCAGCGTATACGCGGGAGGGCAAGAGACCCAGTACTTC.

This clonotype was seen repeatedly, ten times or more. In DNA form, the CDR3 reads TGTGCCAGCAGTCCCCCCGGGGGCGAGAACTATGGCTACACCTTC. It specifies CASSPPGGENYGYTF. The chain joins TRBV12-3 or TRBV12-4 to TRBJ1-2; D is perhaps TRBD1 (6 bases). With 5 bases removed from V and 2 bases from J, the gap between germline ends came to 15 bases. This CDR3 contains 15 residues.